This record concerns one TCR beta chain sequence. What it binds is unknown. The CDR3 is made up of 11 amino acids. CDR1 MNHEY and CDR2 SVGAGI come from the germline V gene. V was pared by 8 bases and J by 6 bases, with 8 bases between. The beta constant-region primer was an equimolar mix of two oligonucleotides covering TRBC1 and TRBC2. Four rounds of PCR amplified the ligated cDNA using nested alpha and beta constant-region primers plus SP2. TCRdb ran MiXCR on the UMI-ligation and nested PCR reads and lists one entry per CDR3 protein. The sample lists 95,000 to 150,000 distinct CDR3 sequences, about 36% occurring once. The data originate from a study of naive and memory T cell subsets. Notes on the study in general: Between naive and memory subsets, TCR abundance power law exponents differed.

Sequencing used central memory CD4+ T cells from blood. The chain links TRBV6-5 to TRBJ2-1, with D perhaps assigned TRBD1 or TRBD2 (5 bases each). The source is a human donor in good health. The DNA of the CDR3 is TGTGCCAGCGCGAGGGGCAATGAGCAGTTCTTC. Amino acids: CASARGNEQFF.